The T cell receptor (beta chain) described here comes from a study of blood T cell repertoires in COVID-19. In the study overall: Both acute and convalescent COVID-19 samples were obtained from the United States, Italy and Spain.

Recruits, aged roughly 18 to 89 years, lived in approximately 26 US areas. People in the exposed group encountered a COVID-19 case within 2 weeks before entering the study. Per the study methods: Amplification from reference gene primers served as the basis for estimated nucleated cell counts. The protocol was immunoSEQ multiplex PCR, while the TCRdb copy is restricted to in-frame clones and leaves out a portion. V, J and clone size reflect that table, while D and trimming were determined from the DNA. The data hold approximately 400,000 clones, with roughly nine tenths observed a single time. This clone was seen only once. The CDR3 consists of 14 residues. CDR1 is LNHDA, CDR2 SQIVND, per germline (reference sequence). The ends lost 8 bases at V and 4 bases at J; junction bases unmatched: 3.

This TCR came from a woman in her thirties or forties who had been exposed to COVID-19. The sample taken for sequencing was PBMCs or T cells enriched from blood (not recorded which). This chain joins TRBV19 and TRBJ1-6; 9 nucleotides agree with TRBD1. The CDR3 DNA is TGTGCCAGTCGGGGACAGGGATATAATTCACCCCTCCACTTT. Translating it yields CASRGQGYNSPLHF.